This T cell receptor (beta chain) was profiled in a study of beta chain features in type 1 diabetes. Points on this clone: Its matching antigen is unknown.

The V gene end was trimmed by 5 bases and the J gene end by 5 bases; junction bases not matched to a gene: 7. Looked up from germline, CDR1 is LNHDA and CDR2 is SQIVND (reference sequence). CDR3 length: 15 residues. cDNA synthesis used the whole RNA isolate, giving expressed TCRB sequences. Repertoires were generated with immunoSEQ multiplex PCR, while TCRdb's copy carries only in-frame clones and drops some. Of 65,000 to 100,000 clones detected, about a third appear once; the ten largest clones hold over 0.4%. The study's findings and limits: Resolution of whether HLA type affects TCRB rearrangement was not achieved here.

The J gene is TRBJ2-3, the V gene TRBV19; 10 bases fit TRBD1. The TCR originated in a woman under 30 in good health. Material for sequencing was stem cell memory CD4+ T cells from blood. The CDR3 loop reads CASSVGTGAEDTQYF. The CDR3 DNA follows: TGTGCCAGTAGTGTTGGGACAGGGGCCGAAGATACGCAGTATTTT.